This is a list of T cell receptor beta chains from one sample in a study of T cells in Graves' hyperthyroidism and ophthalmopathy. MiXCR, run by TCRdb on the multiplex PCR reads, gives a single entry per CDR3 protein. The sample records 130,000 to 150,000 distinct CDR3 sequences, over 20% being singletons. The source material was blood. Every receptor here comes from a woman in her forties or fifties with Graves' hyperthyroidism that later progressed to Graves' ophthalmopathy. CDR3s include the opening cysteine and the closing phenylalanine or tryptophan. D genes are given only for firm matches. The size of a clone is reported for some rows only, either as once, few or many, or as a class for expanded clones.

clone_size: .
j_call: TRBJ2-5
v_call: TRBV19
d_call: TRBD1
cdr3_nt: TGTGCCAGTAGTATATCAGTCGGGACAGGCCGGCAAGAGACCCAGTACTTC
cdr3_aa: CASSISVGTGRQETQYF

clone_size: few
j_call: TRBJ2-1
v_call: TRBV27
d_call: .
cdr3_nt: TGTGCCAGCAGTTTCTTTCAGGGAAACAATGAGCAGTTCTTC
cdr3_aa: CASSFFQGNNEQFF

clone_size: .
j_call: TRBJ2-1
v_call: TRBV28
d_call: TRBD2
cdr3_nt: TGTGCCAGCAGCTCCCGCGGGAGGGCCATTGATGAGCAGTTCTTC
cdr3_aa: CASSSRGRAIDEQFF

clone_size: .
j_call: TRBJ2-7
v_call: TRBV20-1
d_call: .
cdr3_nt: TGCAGTGCTAGAGATAGTGCCAAGGCCTCCTACGAGCAGTACTTC
cdr3_aa: CSARDSAKASYEQYF

clone_size: .
j_call: TRBJ2-6
v_call: TRBV15
d_call: .
cdr3_nt: TGTGCCACCAGCAAAGGCCCCCCCCTAACAGGGCAGCTCTCTGGGGCCAACGTCCTGACTTTC
cdr3_aa: CATSKGPPLTGQLSGANVLTF

clone_size: few
j_call: TRBJ2-1
v_call: TRBV2
d_call: .
cdr3_nt: TGTGCCAGCAGTTTAGGAGGGGCCGCCAATGAGCAGTTCTTC
cdr3_aa: CASSLGGAANEQFF

clone_size: .
j_call: TRBJ1-6
v_call: TRBV24-1
d_call: .
cdr3_nt: TGTGCCACCAGTGACCTGCCGGGACAACGACATAATTCACCCCTCCACTTT
cdr3_aa: CATSDLPGQRHNSPLHF

clone_size: many
j_call: TRBJ1-1
v_call: TRBV12-3/TRBV12-4
d_call: .
cdr3_nt: TGTGCCAGCAGTCTCGGCGCTGAAGCTTTCTTT
cdr3_aa: CASSLGAEAFF

clone_size: few
j_call: TRBJ1-1
v_call: TRBV4-1
d_call: .
cdr3_nt: TGCGCCAGCAGCCAAGAGGCGATGAAGACTGAAGCTTTCTTT
cdr3_aa: CASSQEAMKTEAFF

clone_size: many
j_call: TRBJ2-3
v_call: TRBV28
d_call: TRBD2
cdr3_nt: TGTGCCAGCAGTCCGAGACTAGCGAGCACAGATACGCAGTATTTT
cdr3_aa: CASSPRLASTDTQYF

clone_size: many
j_call: TRBJ2-3
v_call: TRBV29-1
d_call: .
cdr3_nt: TGCAGCGTGGGACGTACAGGGCCAACAGATACGCAGTATTTT
cdr3_aa: CSVGRTGPTDTQYF

clone_size: many
j_call: TRBJ2-5
v_call: TRBV6-1
d_call: .
cdr3_nt: TGTGCCAGCAGTGCCCTGGGGCGGGAGACCCAGTACTTC
cdr3_aa: CASSALGRETQYF

clone_size: many
j_call: TRBJ2-1
v_call: TRBV20-1
d_call: TRBD2
cdr3_nt: TGCAGTGCTAGACCCGGGACTAGCGGGATCAATGAGCAGTTCTTC
cdr3_aa: CSARPGTSGINEQFF

clone_size: many
j_call: TRBJ1-1
v_call: TRBV3-1
d_call: TRBD1
cdr3_nt: TGTGCCAGCAGCTCCCGGACAGGGGAGACTGAAGCTTTCTTT
cdr3_aa: CASSSRTGETEAFF

clone_size: many
j_call: TRBJ1-1
v_call: TRBV12-3/TRBV12-4
d_call: TRBD1
cdr3_nt: TGTGCCAGCAACATCCGGGACAGCAAAGCTTTCTTT
cdr3_aa: CASNIRDSKAFF

clone_size: many
j_call: TRBJ1-2
v_call: TRBV30
d_call: .
cdr3_nt: TGTGCCTGGAGTGTTGGGCAGGGGTATGGCTACACCTTC
cdr3_aa: CAWSVGQGYGYTF

clone_size: many
j_call: TRBJ2-7
v_call: TRBV13
d_call: .
cdr3_nt: TGTGCCAGCCGATCCATCGGGGGCGACGAGCAGTACTTC
cdr3_aa: CASRSIGGDEQYF

clone_size: .
j_call: TRBJ1-1
v_call: TRBV6-5
d_call: .
cdr3_nt: TGTGCCAGCAGTTATAGGCTAGAATATGAAGCTTTCTTT
cdr3_aa: CASSYRLEYEAFF

clone_size: few
j_call: TRBJ1-5
v_call: TRBV6-1
d_call: .
cdr3_nt: TGTGCCAGCCGACAGTTGGCCAATCAGCCCCAGCATTTT
cdr3_aa: CASRQLANQPQHF

clone_size: .
j_call: TRBJ1-4
v_call: TRBV2
d_call: .
cdr3_nt: TGTGCCAGCAGAGTCGGGAGCTTGAATGAAAAACTGTTTTTT
cdr3_aa: CASRVGSLNEKLFF

clone_size: many
j_call: TRBJ2-1
v_call: TRBV6-1
d_call: TRBD2
cdr3_nt: TGTGCCAGCAGTGCGACCACTACTAGCGGGAGCTCCTACAATGAGCAGTTCTTC
cdr3_aa: CASSATTTSGSSYNEQFF

clone_size: few
j_call: TRBJ1-2
v_call: TRBV7-6
d_call: .
cdr3_nt: TGTGCCAGCAGCTTAGCTGGTCTACTATATGGCTACACCTTC
cdr3_aa: CASSLAGLLYGYTF

clone_size: few
j_call: TRBJ1-6
v_call: TRBV28
d_call: .
cdr3_nt: TGTGCCAGCAGTTTCGTCACAGCAAGGACTAATTCACCCCTCCACTTT
cdr3_aa: CASSFVTARTNSPLHF

clone_size: many
j_call: TRBJ2-7
v_call: TRBV18
d_call: .
cdr3_nt: TGTGCCAGCTCACGGGATAAAATCGAGCAGTACTTC
cdr3_aa: CASSRDKIEQYF

clone_size: .
j_call: TRBJ1-4
v_call: TRBV7-9
d_call: .
cdr3_nt: TGTGCCAGCCTGAAAAGCGGGAATGAAAAACTGTTTTTT
cdr3_aa: CASLKSGNEKLFF

clone_size: few
j_call: TRBJ2-4
v_call: TRBV13
d_call: TRBD2
cdr3_nt: TGTGCCAGCAGTTCCCGGGGTCGTAGCGGGAGGGGCAAAAACATTCAGTACTTC
cdr3_aa: CASSSRGRSGRGKNIQYF

clone_size: many
j_call: TRBJ2-7
v_call: TRBV13
d_call: .
cdr3_nt: TGTGCCAGCAGCCCCAGGGTCGAGGGGGGCCTCGAGAAGCAGTACTTC
cdr3_aa: CASSPRVEGGLEKQYF

clone_size: many
j_call: TRBJ2-3
v_call: TRBV2
d_call: .
cdr3_nt: TGTGCCAGCCGGGTGGACTCTCGCACAGATACGCAGTATTTT
cdr3_aa: CASRVDSRTDTQYF